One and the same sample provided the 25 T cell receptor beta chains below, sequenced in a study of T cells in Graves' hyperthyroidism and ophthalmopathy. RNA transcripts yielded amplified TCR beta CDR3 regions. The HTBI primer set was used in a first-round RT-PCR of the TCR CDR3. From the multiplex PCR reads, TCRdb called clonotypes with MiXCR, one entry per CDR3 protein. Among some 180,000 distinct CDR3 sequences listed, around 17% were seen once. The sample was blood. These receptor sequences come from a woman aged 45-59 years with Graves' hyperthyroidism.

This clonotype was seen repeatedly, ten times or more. The CDR3 DNA reads TGTGCCAGCAGCTCCTCCTGGGCAAACGAGCAGTACTTC. Translation gives CASSSSWANEQYF. The genes are TRBV7-8 and TRBJ2-7, with D unresolved. Germline values: CDR1 SGHVS, CDR2 FQNEAQ. The CDR3 spans 13 residues. The V gene lost 4 bases and the J gene lost 5 bases, with 12 bases spanning the gap.

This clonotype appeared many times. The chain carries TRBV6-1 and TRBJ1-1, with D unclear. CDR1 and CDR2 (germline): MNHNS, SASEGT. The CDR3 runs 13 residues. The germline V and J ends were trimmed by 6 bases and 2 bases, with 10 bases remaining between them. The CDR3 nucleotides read TGTGCCAGCAGCCCCGGGAGCAACACTGAAGCTTTCTTT. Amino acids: CASSPGSNTEAFF.

CDR3 residues: CASSVWPSGAKNIQYF. The CDR3 nucleotides are TGTGCCAGCAGCGTATGGCCTAGCGGGGCCAAAAACATTCAGTACTTC. The J gene is TRBJ2-4, the V gene TRBV9, with 8 bases fitting TRBD2. This CDR3 has 16 amino acids. Germline V gene data show CDR1 as SGDLS and CDR2 as YYNGEE. The V segment lost 1 base and the J segment 1 base; nucleotides outside the gene matches: 4.

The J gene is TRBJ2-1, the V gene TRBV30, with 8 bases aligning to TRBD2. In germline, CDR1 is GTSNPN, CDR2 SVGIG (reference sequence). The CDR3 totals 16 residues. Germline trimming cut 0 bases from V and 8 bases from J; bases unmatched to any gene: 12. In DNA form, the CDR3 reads TGTGCCTGGAGTGTAATGGCGGGAGGAGGAAGGGATGAGCAGTTCTTC. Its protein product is CAWSVMAGGGRDEQFF.

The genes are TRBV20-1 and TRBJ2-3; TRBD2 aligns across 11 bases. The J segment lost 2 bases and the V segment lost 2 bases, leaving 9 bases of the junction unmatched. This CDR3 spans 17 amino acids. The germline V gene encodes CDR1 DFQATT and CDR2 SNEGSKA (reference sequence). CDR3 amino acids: CSARSVAGGGLTDTQYF. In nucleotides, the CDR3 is TGCAGTGCTAGATCGGTAGCGGGAGGGGGGCTCACAGATACGCAGTATTTT.

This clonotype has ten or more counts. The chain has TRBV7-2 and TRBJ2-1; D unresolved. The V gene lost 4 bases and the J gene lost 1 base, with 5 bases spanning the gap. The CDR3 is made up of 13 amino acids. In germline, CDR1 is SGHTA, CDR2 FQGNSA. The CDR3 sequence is CASSSGSYNEQFF. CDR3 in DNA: TGTGCCAGCAGCTCCGGGTCCTACAATGAGCAGTTCTTC.

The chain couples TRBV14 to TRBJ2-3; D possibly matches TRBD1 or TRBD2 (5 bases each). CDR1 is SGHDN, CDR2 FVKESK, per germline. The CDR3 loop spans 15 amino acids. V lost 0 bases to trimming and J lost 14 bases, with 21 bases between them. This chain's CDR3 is CASSQDPQGRAPRYF. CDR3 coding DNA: TGTGCCAGCAGCCAAGATCCTCAGGGACGTGCTCCGCGGTATTTT.

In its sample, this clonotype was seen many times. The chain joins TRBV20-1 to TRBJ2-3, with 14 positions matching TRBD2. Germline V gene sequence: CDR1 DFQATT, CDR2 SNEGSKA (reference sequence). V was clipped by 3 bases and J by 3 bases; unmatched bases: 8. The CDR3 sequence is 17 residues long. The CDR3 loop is CSASRGLAGGGTDTQYF. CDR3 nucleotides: TGCAGTGCTAGTCGAGGACTAGCGGGAGGTGGGACAGATACGCAGTATTTT.

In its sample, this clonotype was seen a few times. DNA of the CDR3: TGTGCCAGCAGCCAAAGGGACACCCAAGAGACCCAGTACTTC. Encoded protein: CASSQRDTQETQYF. The chain couples TRBV27 to TRBJ2-5; a weak D match, TRBD1 (6 bases). The CDR3 sequence is 14 residues long. Germline V gene sequence: CDR1 MNHEY, CDR2 SMNVEV (reference sequence). Trimming cost V 6 bases and J 1 base, with 12 bases left between them.

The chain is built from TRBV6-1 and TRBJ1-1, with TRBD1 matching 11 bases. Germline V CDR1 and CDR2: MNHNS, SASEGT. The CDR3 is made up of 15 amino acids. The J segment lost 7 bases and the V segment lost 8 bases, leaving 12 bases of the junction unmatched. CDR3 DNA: TGTGCCAGCGGTGGGCCCGGGACAGGGGGAAATGAAGCTTTCTTT. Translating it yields CASGGPGTGGNEAFF.

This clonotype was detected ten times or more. This chain's CDR3 is CASSIRDRDTGELFF. DNA for the CDR3: TGTGCCAGCAGCATACGGGACCGGGACACCGGGGAGCTGTTTTTT. The chain carries TRBV12-3 or TRBV12-4 and TRBJ2-2; D may be TRBD1 or TRBD2 (5 bases each). This CDR3 comprises 15 residues. Between the trimmed V and J ends, which lost 6 bases and 3 bases, there was a span of 14 bases.

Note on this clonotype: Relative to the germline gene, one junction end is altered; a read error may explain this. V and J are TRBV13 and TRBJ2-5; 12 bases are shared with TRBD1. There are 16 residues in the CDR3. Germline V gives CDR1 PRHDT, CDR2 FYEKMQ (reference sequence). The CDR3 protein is CASSNRDRGREETQYF. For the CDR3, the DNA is TGCGCCAGCAGCAACCGGGACAGGGGGCGCGAGGAGACCCAGTACTTC.

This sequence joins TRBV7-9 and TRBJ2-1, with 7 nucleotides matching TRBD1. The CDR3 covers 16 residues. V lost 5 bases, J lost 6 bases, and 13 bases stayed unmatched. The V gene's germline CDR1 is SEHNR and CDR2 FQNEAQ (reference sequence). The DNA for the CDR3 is TGTGCCAGCAGCGCGACGATTGACAGGGTCAGCAATGAGCAGTTCTTC. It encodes CASSATIDRVSNEQFF.

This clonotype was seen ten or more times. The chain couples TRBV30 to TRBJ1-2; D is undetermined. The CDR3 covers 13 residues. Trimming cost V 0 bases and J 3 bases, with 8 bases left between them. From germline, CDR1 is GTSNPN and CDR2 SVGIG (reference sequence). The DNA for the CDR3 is TGTGCCTGGAGTGTCTCACATTACTATGGCTACACCTTC. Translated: CAWSVSHYYGYTF.

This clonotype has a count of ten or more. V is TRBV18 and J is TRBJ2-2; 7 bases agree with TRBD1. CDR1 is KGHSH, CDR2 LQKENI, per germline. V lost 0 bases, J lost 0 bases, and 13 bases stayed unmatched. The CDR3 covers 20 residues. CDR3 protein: CASSPPNTDRVNANTGELFF. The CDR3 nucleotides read TGTGCCAGCTCACCACCGAATACTGACAGGGTCAACGCGAACACCGGGGAGCTGTTTTTT.

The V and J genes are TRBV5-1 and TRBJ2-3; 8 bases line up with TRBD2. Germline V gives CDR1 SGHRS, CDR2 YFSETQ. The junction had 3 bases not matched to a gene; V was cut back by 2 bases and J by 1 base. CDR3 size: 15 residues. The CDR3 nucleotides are TGCGCCAGCAGCTTTGAACTAGCGGGCACAGATACGCAGTATTTT. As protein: CASSFELAGTDTQYF.

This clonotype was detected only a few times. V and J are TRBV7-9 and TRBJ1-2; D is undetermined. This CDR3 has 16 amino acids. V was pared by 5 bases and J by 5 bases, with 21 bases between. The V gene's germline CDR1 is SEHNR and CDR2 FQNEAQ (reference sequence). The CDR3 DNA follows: TGTGCCAGCAGCCCGAACTTAAACATTTTCCCATATGGCTACACCTTC. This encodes CASSPNLNIFPYGYTF.

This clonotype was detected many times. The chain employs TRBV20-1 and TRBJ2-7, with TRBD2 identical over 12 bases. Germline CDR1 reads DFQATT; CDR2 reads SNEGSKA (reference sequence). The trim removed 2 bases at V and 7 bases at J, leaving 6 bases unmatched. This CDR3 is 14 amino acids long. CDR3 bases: TGCAGTGCTAGACTAGCGGGAGGGCCACGGGAGCAGTACTTC. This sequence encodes CSARLAGGPREQYF.

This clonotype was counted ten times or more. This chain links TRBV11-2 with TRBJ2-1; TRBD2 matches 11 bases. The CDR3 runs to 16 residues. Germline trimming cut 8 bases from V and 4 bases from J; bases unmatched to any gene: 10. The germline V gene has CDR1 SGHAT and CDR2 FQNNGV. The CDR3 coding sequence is TGTGCCAGCCGGGGGCTAGCGGGAGGAAGATACAATGAGCAGTTCTTC. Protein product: CASRGLAGGRYNEQFF.

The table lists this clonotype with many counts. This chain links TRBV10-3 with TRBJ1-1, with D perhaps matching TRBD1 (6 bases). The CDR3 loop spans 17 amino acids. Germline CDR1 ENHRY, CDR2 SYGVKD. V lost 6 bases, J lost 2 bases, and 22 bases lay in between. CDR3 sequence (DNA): TGTGCCATCAGGAAGGGGGGACGGAGAGATGTAAACACTGAAGCTTTCTTT. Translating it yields CAIRKGGRRDVNTEAFF.

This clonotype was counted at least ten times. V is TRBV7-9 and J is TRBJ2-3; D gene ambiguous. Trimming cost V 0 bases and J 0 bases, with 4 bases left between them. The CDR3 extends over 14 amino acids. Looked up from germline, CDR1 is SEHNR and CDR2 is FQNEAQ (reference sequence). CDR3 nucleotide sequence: TGTGCCAGCAGCTTAGCCGTTAGCACAGATACGCAGTATTTT. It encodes CASSLAVSTDTQYF.

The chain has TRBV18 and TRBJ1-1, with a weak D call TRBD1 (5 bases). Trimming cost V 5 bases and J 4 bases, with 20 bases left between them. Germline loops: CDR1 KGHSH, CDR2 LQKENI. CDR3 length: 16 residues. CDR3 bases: TGTGCCAGCTCAATTGACAGCCCACTCGGGGGCACTGAAGCTTTCTTT. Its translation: CASSIDSPLGGTEAFF. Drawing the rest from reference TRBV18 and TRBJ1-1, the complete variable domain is NAGVMQNPRHLVRRRGQEARLRCSPMKGHSHVYWYRQLPEEGLKFMVYLQKENIIDESGMPKERFSAEFPKEGPSILRIQQVVRGDSAAYFCASSIDSPLGGTEAFFGQGTRLTVV.

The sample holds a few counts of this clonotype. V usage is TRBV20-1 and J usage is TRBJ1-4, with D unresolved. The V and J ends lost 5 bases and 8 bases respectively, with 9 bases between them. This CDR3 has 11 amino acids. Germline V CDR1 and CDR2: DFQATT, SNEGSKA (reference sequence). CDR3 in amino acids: CSAEDGEKLFF. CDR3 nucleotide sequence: TGCAGTGCTGAGGACGGGGAAAAACTGTTTTTT.

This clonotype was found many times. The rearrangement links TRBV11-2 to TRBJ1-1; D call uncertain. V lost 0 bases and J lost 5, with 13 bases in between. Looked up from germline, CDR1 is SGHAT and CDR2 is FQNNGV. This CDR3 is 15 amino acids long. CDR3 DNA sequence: TGTGCCAGCAGCTTAGATGGGGTAATAGGTACTGAAGCTTTCTTT. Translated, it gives CASSLDGVIGTEAFF.

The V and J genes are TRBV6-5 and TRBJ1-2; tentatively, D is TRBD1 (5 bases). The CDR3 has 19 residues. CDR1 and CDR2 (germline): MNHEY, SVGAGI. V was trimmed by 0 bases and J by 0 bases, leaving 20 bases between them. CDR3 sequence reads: CASSYSMFFETASNYGYTF. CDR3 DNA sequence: TGTGCCAGCAGTTACTCGATGTTTTTCGAGACAGCGTCTAACTATGGCTACACCTTC.